One sample yielded the 32 T cell receptor beta chains listed below, sequenced in a study of identical twins. TCRdb independently ran MiXCR on the 5' RACE reads; one entry per CDR3 protein. The sample records 510,000 or so distinct CDR3 sequences, about 16% being singletons. The sample also formed part of further work on yellow fever vaccine responses in identical twins.

What was sequenced was CD4+ T cells sorted from blood. The receptor set was obtained from a woman younger than 30 in good health.

This clonotype was seen a few times. This chain joins TRBV9 and TRBJ2-2, with 8 bases identical to TRBD2. V lost 4 bases, J lost 6 bases, and 11 bases stayed unmatched. Germline CDR1 reads SGDLS; CDR2 reads YYNGEE. This CDR3 comprises 16 residues. CDR3: CASSPTGLVPPGELFF. CDR3 nucleotides: TGTGCCAGCAGCCCGACGGGACTAGTTCCGCCCGGGGAGCTGTTTTTT.

This sequence joins TRBV28 and TRBJ2-3; D is perhaps TRBD1 (5 bases). V shed 3 bases and J shed 3 bases, with 13 bases lying between them. CDR1 and CDR2 from the germline V gene are MDHEN and SYDVKM. The CDR3 spans 15 residues. Here the CDR3 reads CASSFQGMGTDTQYF. For the CDR3, the DNA is TGTGCCAGCAGTTTCCAGGGTATGGGGACAGATACGCAGTATTTT.

This clonotype was found once. The chain combines TRBV27 with TRBJ2-7; the match to TRBD1 covers 12 bases. CDR1 and CDR2 (germline): MNHEY, SMNVEV (reference sequence). CDR3 length equals 16 residues. The V gene end was trimmed by 10 bases and the J gene end by 2 bases; junction bases not matched to a gene: 12. For the CDR3, the DNA is TGTGCCACCTCTCCGGGACAGGGGGCTGGGACCTACGAGCAGTACGTC. This codes for CATSPGQGAGTYEQYV.

This sequence joins TRBV20-1 and TRBJ2-1; 10 nucleotides match TRBD1. This CDR3 comprises 14 residues. Germline values: CDR1 DFQATT, CDR2 SNEGSKA (reference sequence). Germline trimming cut 6 bases from V and 7 bases from J; bases unmatched to any gene: 9. The CDR3: CSAPGQGSPNEQFF. The CDR3 DNA reads TGCAGTGCCCCGGGACAGGGGAGCCCAAATGAGCAGTTCTTC.

This chain joins TRBV14 and TRBJ2-3; D uncertain. V dropped 7 bases and J dropped 1 base, with 9 bases sitting between them. Germline values: CDR1 SGHDN, CDR2 FVKESK. CDR3 length: 13 residues. Here the CDR3 reads CASNLPGTDTQYF. In DNA form, the CDR3 reads TGTGCCAGCAACCTTCCGGGCACAGATACGCAGTATTTT.

This clonotype was recorded at least ten times. The gene calls are TRBV20-1 and TRBJ1-2, with D possibly matching TRBD1 (6 bases). CDR1 DFQATT and CDR2 SNEGSKA come from the germline V gene (reference sequence). CDR3 length: 11 amino acids. Trimming took off 6 bases at V and 5 bases at J, with 10 bases between the two ends. In DNA, the CDR3 is TGCAGTGCCCAAGGGGGGTATGGCTACACCTTC. Its protein product is CSAQGGYGYTF.

The rearrangement links TRBV5-6 to TRBJ2-3, with TRBD2 identical over 7 bases. Trimming at V came to 4 bases and at J to 1 base, leaving 9 bases not matched to a gene. Germline-derived CDR1 and CDR2 are SGHDT and YYEEEE. This CDR3 spans 16 amino acids. CDR3 DNA: TGTGCCAGCAGCCCGGTCGGGGGGTTCGGCACAGATACGCAGTATTTT. Its translation: CASSPVGGFGTDTQYF.

The chain recombines TRBV29-1 with TRBJ2-3, with 11 bases fitting TRBD1. This CDR3 comprises 13 residues. Germline CDR1 is SQVTM and CDR2 is ANQGSEA. V shed 6 bases and J 4 bases; nucleotides not matched to a gene: 3. CDR3: CSVGQGAADTQYF. In DNA, the CDR3 is TGCAGCGTCGGACAGGGGGCCGCAGATACGCAGTATTTT.

The chain has TRBV20-1 and TRBJ2-1, with 12 nucleotides matching TRBD2. Germline V gene lookup returns CDR1 DFQATT and CDR2 SNEGSKA (reference sequence). The CDR3 has 14 residues. V was pared by 3 bases and J by 5 bases, with 2 bases of the junction left unmatched. CDR3 residues: CSASGLAGNNEQFF. The CDR3 nucleotides are TGCAGTGCTAGCGGACTAGCGGGGAACAATGAGCAGTTCTTC.

This chain joins TRBV28 and TRBJ2-3; no clear D gene. The CDR3 loop spans 15 amino acids. CDR1 MDHEN and CDR2 SYDVKM come from the germline V gene. Trimming took 4 bases from V and 0 from J, leaving 11 bases between them. Here the CDR3 DNA reads TGTGCCAGCAGTTCAAGACTCACTAGCACAGATACGCAGTATTTT. It translates to CASSSRLTSTDTQYF. Supplemented by reference TRBV28 and TRBJ2-3, the full variable domain reads DVKVTQSSRYLVKRTGEKVFLECVQDMDHENMFWYRQDPGLGLRLIYFSYDVKMKEKGDIPEGYSVSREKKERFSLILESASTNQTSMYLCASSSRLTSTDTQYFGPGTRLTVL.

In its sample, this clonotype was seen a few times. The chain recombines TRBV12-3 or TRBV12-4 with TRBJ2-1, with 9 bases identical to TRBD2. The CDR3 has 16 residues. Trimming cost V 2 bases and J 7 bases; bases outside gene matches: 9. The CDR3 is CASSLFGSGSSNEQFF. The CDR3, as DNA: TGTGCCAGCAGTTTATTCGGTAGCGGGAGTTCGAATGAGCAGTTCTTC.

This clonotype has a handful of counts. The chain couples TRBV20-1 to TRBJ2-3; D not certain. The CDR3 consists of 13 residues. Germline assignment: CDR1 DFQATT and CDR2 SNEGSKA (reference sequence). CDR3 DNA sequence: TGCAGGGGGTTGGAAGCCCCCACAGATACGCAGTATTTT. Its translation is CRGLEAPTDTQYF.

The CDR3: CASRGTGSSYEQYF. In DNA form, the CDR3 reads TGTGCCAGCAGGGGAACAGGGAGCTCCTACGAGCAGTACTTC. This sequence joins TRBV25-1 and TRBJ2-7; a possible D gene is TRBD1 (6 bases). Germline lookup yields CDR1 MGHDK and CDR2 SYGVNS. V was cut by 6 bases and J by 0 bases, with 12 bases left in between. The CDR3 extends over 14 amino acids.

This clonotype was seen ten or more times. The V and J genes are TRBV5-1 and TRBJ1-1; D is perhaps TRBD1 (6 bases). The CDR3 extends over 14 amino acids. Germline V lookup: CDR1 SGHRS, CDR2 YFSETQ. Trimming removed 4 bases from V and 1 base from J, with 11 bases in between. The CDR3 coding sequence is TGCGCCAGCAGCCAAACGGGACAGAACACTGAAGCTTTCTTT. Protein product: CASSQTGQNTEAFF.

The chain recombines TRBV3-1 with TRBJ1-2; 12 nucleotides align to TRBD1. The CDR3 spans 15 residues. V lost 3 bases, J lost 7 bases, and 6 bases stayed unmatched. Germline V gene lookup returns CDR1 LGHDT and CDR2 YNNKEL (reference sequence). In DNA form, the CDR3 reads TGTGCCAGCAGCCAGGGGACAGGGGGCTTTCTTGGCTACACCTTC. It specifies CASSQGTGGFLGYTF. The variable domain in full, with the rest retrieved from reference TRBV3-1 and TRBJ1-2, is DTAVSQTPKYLVTQMGNDKSIKCEQNLGHDTMYWYKQDSKKFLKIMFSYNNKELIINETVPNRFSPKSPDKAHLNLHINSLELGDSAVYFCASSQGTGGFLGYTFGSGTRLTVV.

This rearrangement joins TRBV4-1 to TRBJ2-1; TRBD2 agrees at 11 bases. The CDR3 totals 15 residues. Losses at the gene ends were 4 bases for V and 7 bases for J; bases not matched to a gene: 6. In germline, CDR1 is MGHRA, CDR2 YSYEKL. The CDR3 region has the DNA TGCGCCAGCAGCCCTAGCGGGGGGATGGTGAATGAGCAGTTCTTC. It translates to CASSPSGGMVNEQFF.

The chain recombines TRBV10-2 with TRBJ1-1; TRBD1 is a possible D gene (5 bases). CDR1 is WSHSY, CDR2 SAAADI, per germline. This CDR3 comprises 11 residues. The V gene lost 5 bases and the J gene lost 8 bases, with 9 bases spanning the gap. CDR3: CASSPQAEAFF. CDR3 nucleotide sequence: TGCGCCAGCAGTCCACAGGCCGAAGCTTTCTTT.

The rearrangement links TRBV12-3 or TRBV12-4 to TRBJ2-3; D tentatively fits TRBD1 or TRBD2 (6 bases each). The CDR3 length is 13 residues. The V end was cut by 6 bases, the J end by 2 bases, with 9 bases between. CDR3 residues: CASRSGATDTQYF. CDR3 DNA: TGTGCCAGCAGGTCGGGGGCCACAGATACGCAGTATTTT.

This chain connects TRBV3-1 to TRBJ2-7, with a possible D match to TRBD1 (5 bases). Germline V gene sequence: CDR1 LGHDT, CDR2 YNNKEL (reference sequence). Between the trimmed V and J ends, which lost 1 base and 1 base, there was a span of 14 bases. This CDR3 has 16 amino acids. The CDR3 region has the DNA TGTGCCAGCAGCCAAGGGCCCGGACACGAATCCTACGAGCAGTACTTC. Amino acids: CASSQGPGHESYEQYF.

Only a few counts were recorded for this clonotype. The rearrangement joins TRBV6-1 to TRBJ2-7; 8 bases fit TRBD1. The junction had 12 bases not matched to a gene; V was cut back by 8 bases and J by 6 bases. Germline values: CDR1 MNHNS, CDR2 SASEGT. The CDR3 sequence is 14 residues long. As DNA, the CDR3 is TGTGCCAGCTCGCGAGGACAGGGACGAGCCGAGCAGTACTTC. It specifies CASSRGQGRAEQYF.

Many counts were recorded for this clonotype. The gene calls are TRBV12-3 or TRBV12-4 and TRBJ2-7; D uncertain. The CDR3 consists of 13 residues. V was shortened by 1 base and J by 4 bases, with 8 bases between the two germline ends. The chain's CDR3 is CASSLGRQYEQYV. The CDR3 nucleotides are TGTGCCAGCAGTTTAGGCAGACAATACGAGCAGTACGTC.

This clonotype was counted many times. V gene TRBV15 combines with J gene TRBJ2-3; D is undetermined. CDR1 and CDR2 from the germline V gene are LNHNV and YYDKDF (reference sequence). The V end was cut by 0 bases, the J end by 6 bases, with 13 bases between. This CDR3 has 15 amino acids. The DNA of the CDR3 is TGTGCCACCAGCAGAGATCTCGAGTTATCGGATACGCAGTATTTT. Its translation: CATSRDLELSDTQYF.

In this sample, this clonotype turned up a few times. The J gene is TRBJ2-1, the V gene TRBV7-9; 8 bases match TRBD2. The CDR3 is made up of 15 amino acids. The trim removed 5 bases at V and 6 bases at J, leaving 9 bases unmatched. Germline V lookup: CDR1 SEHNR, CDR2 FQNEAQ (reference sequence). This CDR3 is CASSIRAGAGNEQFF. CDR3 nucleotide sequence: TGTGCCAGCAGCATTAGAGCGGGGGCAGGCAATGAGCAGTTCTTC.

This clonotype was seen only a few times. This chain connects TRBV20-1 to TRBJ2-2; D is unclear. Trimming stripped 6 bases from V and 6 bases from J, with 8 bases between. Germline V gene data show CDR1 as DFQATT and CDR2 as SNEGSKA (reference sequence). The CDR3 runs to 11 residues. The CDR3 nucleotides are TGCAGTGCCAGGACGGCCGGGGAGCTGTTTTTT. It is translated as CSARTAGELFF.

On this clonotype: A read error may produce the germline difference seen at one junction end. The chain links TRBV7-2 to TRBJ2-1; D is uncertain. This CDR3 region has 12 residues. The germline CDR1 and CDR2 sequences are SGHTA and FQGNSA. The CDR3 protein is CASSLVANEKFF. The CDR3 bases are TGTGCCAGCAGCTTAGTTGCGAATGAGAAGTTCTTC.

The chain recombines TRBV3-1 with TRBJ2-5, with D unclear. The CDR3 has 12 residues. Germline V gene data show CDR1 as LGHDT and CDR2 as YNNKEL (reference sequence). V lost 7 bases and J lost 5, with 11 bases in between. In DNA form, the CDR3 reads TGTGCCAGCACCCACTACGGGGAGACCCAGTACTTC. It encodes CASTHYGETQYF.

The J gene is TRBJ2-7, the V gene TRBV18, with TRBD1 matching over 9 bases. The CDR3 contains 14 residues. The germline gives CDR1 KGHSH, CDR2 LQKENI. The junction had 4 bases not matched to a gene; V was cut back by 5 bases and J by 2 bases. CDR3 DNA sequence: TGTGCCAGCTCAACAGGGACAGGGACCTACGAGCAGTACTTC. Its translation: CASSTGTGTYEQYF. The variable domain in full, with the rest retrieved from reference TRBV18 and TRBJ2-7, is NAGVMQNPRHLVRRRGQEARLRCSPMKGHSHVYWYRQLPEEGLKFMVYLQKENIIDESGMPKERFSAEFPKEGPSILRIQQVVRGDSAAYFCASSTGTGTYEQYFGPGTRLTVT.

This chain links TRBV10-3 with TRBJ2-3, with D perhaps assigned TRBD1 or TRBD2 (5 bases each). V was shortened by 7 bases and J by 2 bases, with 16 bases between the two germline ends. The CDR3 is 15 residues long. CDR1 is ENHRY, CDR2 SYGVKD, per germline. The CDR3 DNA follows: TGTGCCATCACCCAGACTAAAGGGGACACAGATACGCAGTATTTT. Its translation is CAITQTKGDTDTQYF.

In its sample, this clonotype was seen many times. The chain is built from TRBV5-1 and TRBJ2-2, with D possibly being TRBD2 (5 bases). This CDR3 has 14 amino acids. Between the trimmed V and J ends, which lost 2 bases and 5 bases, there was a span of 10 bases. Germline lookup yields CDR1 SGHRS and CDR2 YFSETQ. The CDR3 coding sequence is TGCGCCAGCAGCTTAGGGAGCGGAACCGGGGAGCTGTTTTTT. It is translated as CASSLGSGTGELFF.

This clonotype was found a few times. CDR3 residues: CATATVPTDTQYF. The CDR3 nucleotides are TGCGCCACCGCTACAGTTCCCACAGATACGCAGTATTTT. The chain combines TRBV5-1 with TRBJ2-3; D uncertain. There are 13 residues in the CDR3. Germline CDR1 and CDR2: SGHRS and YFSETQ. V lost 9 bases to trimming and J lost 2 bases, with 13 bases between them.

The table lists this clonotype with a count of one. This chain joins TRBV18 and TRBJ2-1, with D hard to call. Deletions cut 2 bases from V and 5 bases from J, with 7 bases between. The CDR3 is 13 residues long. Looked up from germline, CDR1 is KGHSH and CDR2 is LQKENI. The CDR3 protein is CASSPSINNEQFF. The CDR3, as DNA: TGTGCCAGCTCACCATCCATAAACAATGAGCAGTTCTTC.

This chain uses TRBV3-1 with TRBJ2-1; D gene uncertain. The CDR3 runs to 14 residues. Germline V gives CDR1 LGHDT, CDR2 YNNKEL (reference sequence). Trimming shortened V by 0 bases and J by 10 bases, and 13 bases separated the two germline ends. DNA of the CDR3: TGTGCCAGCAGCCAAGAGGTGGGAAAGGACGAGCAGTTCTTC. It codes for CASSQEVGKDEQFF.